The 26 T cell receptor beta chains listed next were all sequenced from one sample in a study of cytomegalovirus exposure and HLA in healthy donors (dated by TCRdb to between 2016 and 2019). Library preparation used the immunoSEQ multiplex PCR assay. For the multiplex PCR, a mixture combining 60 forward primers for TCR Vbeta segments and 13 reverse primers for TCR Jbeta segments was used. In its TCRdb copy, this immuneACCESS table keeps in-frame sequences only and misses some clones. Where compared with another copy, unresolved V genes explain less than half of these, and the others have no known cause. The sample records approximately 100,000 clones, 60% to 85% of which are singletons. The top ten clones comprise 4.9% of the sample. The sample taken for sequencing was PBMCs. These receptors originate from a woman between 35 and 50 years old in good health and CMV-seronegative.

The genes are TRBV11-2 and TRBJ1-1; the D is unclear. Trimming pared 3 bases from V and 0 bases from J, leaving 5 bases between. This CDR3 spans 13 amino acids. Germline CDR1 reads SGHAT; CDR2 reads FQNNGV. CDR3 amino acids: CASSFSLNTEAFF. In nucleotides, the CDR3 is TGTGCCAGCAGCTTTAGTCTGAACACTGAAGCTTTCTTT.

The chain combines TRBV27 with TRBJ1-6; weak D call: TRBD1 (6 bases). V was shortened by 2 bases and J by 4 bases, with 9 bases between the two germline ends. The length of the CDR3 is 15 residues. Germline CDR1 reads MNHEY; CDR2 reads SMNVEV (reference sequence). In DNA, the CDR3 is TGTGCCAGCAGTTTAACAGGGAAGTATAATTCACCCCTCCACTTT. Translating gives CASSLTGKYNSPLHF.

V is TRBV6-1 and J is TRBJ1-5; D is unclear. CDR1 is MNHNS, CDR2 SASEGT, per germline. The CDR3 is made up of 14 amino acids. V lost 7 bases to trimming and J lost 0 bases, with 10 bases between them. The CDR3, as DNA: TGTGCCAGCATCACAGATTTTAGCAATCAGCCCCAGCATTTT. Amino acids: CASITDFSNQPQHF.

The chain is built from TRBV6-4 and TRBJ1-5, with D uncertain. V was shortened by 4 bases and J by 6 bases, with 10 bases between the two germline ends. This CDR3 comprises 13 residues. Germline CDR1 MRHNA, CDR2 SNTAGT. CDR3 DNA sequence: TGTGCCAGCAGTGCCTCTCGAGGTCAGCCCCAGCATTTT. It yields the protein CASSASRGQPQHF.

This sequence joins TRBV10-3 and TRBJ1-1; TRBD1 is a possible D gene (5 bases). The CDR3 is 15 amino acids. In germline, CDR1 is ENHRY, CDR2 SYGVKD. V shed 3 bases and J shed 1 base, with 12 bases lying between them. In DNA, the CDR3 is TGTGCCATCAGTGATTCAGGGAGGGCGAACACTGAAGCTTTCTTT. Its protein is CAISDSGRANTEAFF.

The genes are TRBV10-2 and TRBJ2-7; 13 nucleotides agree with TRBD2. CDR3 length: 15 amino acids. The V segment lost 9 bases and the J segment 5 bases; nucleotides outside the gene matches: 10. Germline V gene sequence: CDR1 WSHSY, CDR2 SAAADI. The CDR3 is CASLTSGGPLDEQYF. In DNA, the CDR3 is TGCGCCAGTCTGACTAGCGGGGGGCCTCTCGACGAGCAGTACTTC.

This chain joins TRBV19 and TRBJ1-1; 9 bases are shared with TRBD1. Trimming took 6 bases from V and 0 from J; bases not matched to a gene: 5. The CDR3 consists of 15 residues. The germline V gene has CDR1 LNHDA and CDR2 SQIVND (reference sequence). The CDR3 loop reads CASREDRGMNTEAFF. CDR3 sequence (DNA): TGTGCCAGTAGGGAGGACAGGGGAATGAACACTGAAGCTTTCTTT.

This clone came up a few times. J is TRBJ2-5 and V is TRBV5-1, with 10 bases that match TRBD1. The CDR3 is 14 amino acids. Per the germline V gene, CDR1 is SGHRS and CDR2 is YFSETQ. V lost 4 bases, J lost 5 bases, and 5 bases stayed unmatched. The CDR3 region is CASSGTDRGETQYF. CDR3 bases: TGCGCCAGCAGCGGGACGGACAGGGGGGAGACCCAGTACTTC.

The chain couples TRBV29-1 to TRBJ2-1; 7 bases are shared with TRBD2. Germline V gene sequence: CDR1 SQVTM, CDR2 ANQGSEA. The CDR3 totals 12 residues. Germline trimming cut 7 bases from V and 5 bases from J; bases unmatched to any gene: 5. CDR3 DNA: TGCAGCGCGGGACTAAACCACAATGAGCAGTTCTTC. Translating it yields CSAGLNHNEQFF.

The V and J genes are TRBV5-1 and TRBJ2-3; 10 positions match TRBD2. Germline CDR1 is SGHRS and CDR2 is YFSETQ. V dropped 4 bases and J dropped 4; count of bases not matched to a gene: 6. The CDR3 length is 15 residues. The CDR3 bases are TGCGCCAGCAGCCGGAGCGGGGGGGACCCAGATACGCAGTATTTT. This translates into CASSRSGGDPDTQYF.

This clone was seen only a few times. This chain joins TRBV29-1 and TRBJ1-2, with 8 positions matching TRBD1. The CDR3 spans 11 residues. Trimming at V came to 7 bases and at J to 4 bases, leaving 2 bases not matched to a gene. Germline lookup yields CDR1 SQVTM and CDR2 ANQGSEA. In DNA, the CDR3 is TGCAGCGACGGACAGGGCTATGGCTACACCTTC. It is translated as CSDGQGYGYTF.

The chain has TRBV11-2 and TRBJ1-5; the match to TRBD1 covers 7 bases. The CDR3 is 14 amino acids. Germline values: CDR1 SGHAT, CDR2 FQNNGV. With V trimmed by 5 bases and J by 7 bases, 8 bases remained unmatched. The CDR3 sequence: CASSLQGVNQPQHF. The CDR3 bases are TGTGCCAGCAGCCTCCAGGGGGTTAACCAGCCCCAGCATTTT.

The chain has TRBV10-3 and TRBJ1-5; D is perhaps TRBD1 (6 bases). Trimming took 10 bases from V and 7 from J, leaving 17 bases between them. The CDR3 has 13 amino acids. CDR1 is ENHRY, CDR2 SYGVKD, per germline. The CDR3 loop reads CATGKGVGQPQHF. CDR3 bases: TGTGCCACGGGAAAGGGGGTAGGGCAGCCCCAGCATTTT.

V usage is TRBV27 and J usage is TRBJ2-1; TRBD2 matches 9 bases. With V trimmed by 6 bases and J by 7 bases, 10 bases remained unmatched. CDR3 length: 15 amino acids. From germline, CDR1 is MNHEY and CDR2 SMNVEV (reference sequence). The CDR3: CASSPLTSGPNEQFF. CDR3 sequence (DNA): TGTGCCAGCAGCCCCCTCACTAGCGGGCCGAATGAGCAGTTCTTC.

The chain is built from TRBV7-2 and TRBJ2-1; 8 bases fit TRBD1. Looked up from germline, CDR1 is SGHTA and CDR2 is FQGNSA. This CDR3 region has 16 residues. With 5 bases clipped from V and 6 bases from J, the junction kept 12 bases outside the gene matches. CDR3 coding DNA: TGTGCCAGCAGCCCCCCGGGACAGGTCCTACGCAATGAGCAGTTCTTC. Its protein is CASSPPGQVLRNEQFF.

The V and J genes are TRBV7-9 and TRBJ1-4; 9 bases map to TRBD1. Germline V gene lookup returns CDR1 SEHNR and CDR2 FQNEAQ (reference sequence). Trimming at V came to 3 bases and at J to 13 bases, leaving 12 bases not matched to a gene. The CDR3 spans 15 residues. CDR3 bases: TGTGCCAGCAGCTTCCTGGGACAGGGAGGGAGCGCACTGTTTTTT. It translates to CASSFLGQGGSALFF.

The rearrangement links TRBV19 to TRBJ1-5; TRBD1 aligns across 8 bases. The CDR3 runs to 16 residues. Trimming cost V 6 bases and J 1 base; bases outside gene matches: 8. Germline CDR1 LNHDA, CDR2 SQIVND (reference sequence). The CDR3 loop is CASSWTGFSSNQPQHF. In nucleotides, the CDR3 is TGTGCCAGTAGCTGGACAGGGTTTTCGAGCAATCAGCCCCAGCATTTT.

The V and J genes are TRBV5-1 and TRBJ2-4, with D perhaps matching TRBD2 (6 bases). CDR1 SGHRS and CDR2 YFSETQ come from the germline V gene. Trimming left V 1 base short and J 9 bases short, with 11 bases between. CDR3 length equals 13 residues. The CDR3 loop is CASSLTGEGIQYF. The CDR3 DNA reads TGCGCCAGCAGCTTGACGGGGGAAGGCATTCAGTACTTC.

V gene TRBV5-1 combines with J gene TRBJ2-7; D is possibly TRBD1 (6 bases). This CDR3 comprises 16 residues. Trimming pared 1 base from V and 2 bases from J, leaving 16 bases between. Germline-derived CDR1 and CDR2 are SGHRS and YFSETQ. The CDR3 DNA sequence: TGCGCCAGCAGCTTGTTAGGACAGTCGTCTACCTACGAGCAGTACTTC. Its protein is CASSLLGQSSTYEQYF.

The chain joins TRBV28 to TRBJ2-7, with TRBD2 as a possible D gene (6 bases). The CDR3 is 15 residues long. Deletions cut 1 base from V and 3 bases from J, with 13 bases between. In germline, CDR1 is MDHEN, CDR2 SYDVKM. As DNA, the CDR3 is TGTGCCAGCAGTTTATCGGCCGGGGGATTCTACGAGCAGTACTTC. As protein: CASSLSAGGFYEQYF.

The chain carries TRBV5-1 and TRBJ2-2, with D perhaps matching TRBD2 (5 bases). Germline CDR1 is SGHRS and CDR2 is YFSETQ. Trimming took 7 bases from V and 3 from J, leaving 10 bases between them. The CDR3 consists of 13 residues. The CDR3 coding sequence is TGCGCCAGCGCATTCGGGGACACCGGGGAGCTGTTTTTT. This gives the protein CASAFGDTGELFF.

The rearrangement links TRBV12-5 to TRBJ1-4; 10 bases map to TRBD1. Germline values: CDR1 LGHNT, CDR2 FRNRAP. The junction had 5 bases not matched to a gene; V was cut back by 2 bases and J by 5 bases. This CDR3 has 16 residues. Here the CDR3 reads CASGLITGQGNEKLFF. CDR3 coding DNA: TGTGCTAGTGGTTTGATAACGGGACAGGGGAATGAAAAACTGTTTTTT.

The V call is TRBV29-1, the J call TRBJ2-3, with no clear D. There are 14 residues in the CDR3. Germline assignment: CDR1 SQVTM and CDR2 ANQGSEA. V gave up 7 bases and J gave up 0 bases, with 14 bases separating them. CDR3 bases: TGCAGCGCCAGAGGTAGCCCTAGCACAGATACGCAGTATTTT. It translates to CSARGSPSTDTQYF.

This clone was found a few times. J is TRBJ2-3 and V is TRBV6-6; 11 bases map to TRBD1. CDR1 is MNHNY and CDR2 is SVGAGI in the germline V gene (reference sequence). The J segment lost 4 bases and the V segment lost 6 bases, leaving 9 bases of the junction unmatched. This CDR3 spans 16 amino acids. CDR3 in DNA: TGTGCCAGCAGCCCTAAGGACAGGGGGCAATCAGATACGCAGTATTTT. Translation gives CASSPKDRGQSDTQYF.

This clone was detected once. The rearrangement joins TRBV7-8 to TRBJ1-6; D is possibly TRBD1 (6 bases). Germline CDR1 reads SGHVS; CDR2 reads FQNEAQ. There are 15 residues in the CDR3. Trimming took 4 bases from V and 9 from J, leaving 16 bases between them. CDR3 amino acids: CASSSWGLTGSPLHF. CDR3 coding DNA: TGTGCCAGCAGCTCATGGGGCCTGACAGGTTCACCCCTCCACTTT.

The CDR3 protein is CASSQERDEKLFF. The CDR3 DNA follows: TGTGCCAGCAGCCAAGAGCGGGACGAAAAACTGTTTTTT. The chain links TRBV4-2 to TRBJ1-4; the D gene is possibly TRBD1 (5 bases). Germline values: CDR1 LGHNA, CDR2 YNFKEQ. The CDR3 is made up of 13 amino acids. Trimming cost V 0 bases and J 8 bases, with 7 bases left between them.